Listed below are T cell receptor beta chains from one sample, sequenced in a study of tumor and adjacent non-tumor tissue in lung cancer. TCRdb independently ran MiXCR on the multiplex PCR reads; one entry per CDR3 protein. The table records roughly 120,000 distinct CDR3 sequences, 60% to 80% of them present only once. Sequenced material: distant non-tumor lung tissue. These receptors all come from a man aged 55-75 years with non-small cell lung cancer. CDR3s include the opening cysteine and the closing phenylalanine or tryptophan. A D gene is named only where the DNA matches it firmly.

d_call	v_call	j_call	cdr3_aa
-	TRBV12-3/TRBV12-4	TRBJ2-3	CTSSSSDLDSQYF
TRBD2	TRBV6-5	TRBJ2-3	CASCYSGLAGHTDTQYF
-	TRBV25-1	TRBJ1-1	CASSLVGAEAFF
-	TRBV6-2/TRBV6-3	TRBJ2-3	CANSHSMDTADTQYF
TRBD2	TRBV11-3	TRBJ2-2	CTSSEAGGGTGELFF
-	TRBV11-3	TRBJ2-7	CASSLDQAYGSEQYF
-	TRBV14	TRBJ2-3	CASSQGWGTDTDTQYF
-	TRBV6-1	TRBJ2-3	CASSELGDRGDTQYF
TRBD2	TRBV14	TRBJ2-7	CASSQALAGGSEQYF
TRBD2	TRBV28	TRBJ2-3	CASSIGGVLDKQYF
TRBD2	TRBV4-1	TRBJ2-3	CASAKRGRADTQYF
TRBD2	TRBV12-3/TRBV12-4	TRBJ2-7	CAISDQGLATAYEQYF
-	TRBV10-2	TRBJ1-2	CASSSSFPNYGYTF
-	TRBV7-9	TRBJ2-3	CANSTLDSGTDTQYF
-	TRBV10-3	TRBJ2-7	CAISDAVEQYF